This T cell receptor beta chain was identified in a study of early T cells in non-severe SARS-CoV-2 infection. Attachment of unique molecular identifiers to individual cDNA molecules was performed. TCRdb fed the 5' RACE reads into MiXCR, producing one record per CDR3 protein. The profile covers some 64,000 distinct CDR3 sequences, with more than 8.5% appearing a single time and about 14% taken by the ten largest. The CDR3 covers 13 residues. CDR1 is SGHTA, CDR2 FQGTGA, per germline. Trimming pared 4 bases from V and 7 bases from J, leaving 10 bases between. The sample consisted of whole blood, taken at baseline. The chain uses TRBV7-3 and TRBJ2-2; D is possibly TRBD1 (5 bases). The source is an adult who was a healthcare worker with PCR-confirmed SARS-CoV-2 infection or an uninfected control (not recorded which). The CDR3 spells CASSSGQGGELFF. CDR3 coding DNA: TGTGCCAGCAGCTCCGGGCAGGGCGGGGAGCTGTTTTTT. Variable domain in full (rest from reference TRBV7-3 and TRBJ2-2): GAGVSQTPSNKVTEKGKYVELRCDPISGHTALYWYRQSLGQGPEFLIYFQGTGAADDSGLPNDRFFAVRPEGSVSTLKIQRTERGDSAVYLCASSSGQGGELFFGEGSRLTVL.